This T cell receptor beta chain was sequenced during a study of blood T cell repertoires in COVID-19 (TCRdb year 2020). Concerning the study at large: Samples covering the acute and convalescent phases of COVID-19 were provided by collaborators in the United States, Italy and Spain. Sample metadata almost always included a de-identified subject ID, COVID-19 status, age in years and sex. Where HLA class I and class II types were available, the types were taken from metadata supplied by the sample provider, not from assay-based typing. Subjects who had been exposed to COVID-19, were actively infected with it, or had recovered from it provided the deeply sampled blood TCRbeta repertoires that made up the dataset. The prospective study material was composed of cDNA or gDNA derived from T cells, B-cell-depleted T cells, or PBMCs. Samples came from the ongoing ImmuneRACE study (first 160 participants) plus 1,254 subjects from 6 global collaborators. The repertoires were released in a freely available public database meant as a resource for research on the immune response to SARS-CoV-2.

Each collaborating institution followed its own protocols to collect whole blood in K2EDTA tubes. Collaborator samples were shipped for TCRbeta analysis as frozen whole blood, isolated PBMCs, or DNA extracted from either sample type. V is pruned by 3 bases and J by 8 bases, leaving 4 bases of the junction without a gene match. The CDR3 runs 14 amino acids, cysteine and phenylalanine included. The kept DNA is CDR3 alone, 42 bases in frame from the first base. According to the germline V gene (reference sequence), CDR1 reads SEHNR and CDR2 reads FQNEAQ. The immunoSEQ Assay, a bias-controlled multiplex PCR, was used to amplify TCRbeta CDR3 regions from genomic DNA. The study's processing was this. Within the assay, amplification of reference gene primers was used to estimate how many nucleated cells each sample contained. Sequence reads were collapsed and filtered to measure the absolute abundance of every unique TCRbeta CDR3 rearrangement. For each sample, productive Simpson clonality was calculated as the square root of Simpson's diversity index over productive rearrangements. TCRdb obtained this table from immuneACCESS and retained in-frame rearrangements with V and J assigned. These tables miss some clones; where compared with another copy, unresolved V genes account for less than half of the shortfall, and the remainder is unexplained. That table furnishes V, J and clone size, whereas the DNA furnished D and trimming. Recorded for this sample are roughly 53,000 clones; 86% of them occurred a single time. The top ten hold 5% of the sample.

A remark on this clone: It has no known antigen specificity. No much larger clonotype is one base removed from it; base qualities were not supplied.

Broader findings and caveats from the paper: How much clinical and demographic metadata was included differed by source and by participant, and the metadata was provided uncurated.

The TCR sequence derives from a middle-aged man with active COVID-19. The chain links TRBV7-9 with TRBJ1-6, with 7 bases in between that match TRBD1. The sample was peripheral blood. The DNA sequence is TGTGCCAGCAGCTTCGGGACAGCGGATTCACCCCTCCACTTT. Its translation reads: CASSFGTADSPLHF.